Following are 3 T cell receptor beta chains from one sample sequenced in a study of identical twins. TCRdb passed the 5' RACE reads through MiXCR, listing each CDR3 protein once. Among a few hundred thousand distinct CDR3 sequences listed, about 24% were seen once. These data also featured in a second study, about T cells expressing NK-cell markers.

The sample was CD4+ T cells sorted from blood. The receptors were gathered from a woman between 18 and 29 years old in good health.

The genes are TRBV9 and TRBJ2-1; TRBD1 or TRBD2 may be the D gene (5 bases each). The germline CDR1 and CDR2 sequences are SGDLS and YYNGEE. The germline V and J ends were trimmed by 7 bases and 6 bases, with 17 bases remaining between them. This CDR3 has 14 residues. CDR3 bases: TGTGCCAGCGCCGCCGGGGCTAGCCTCAATGAGCAGTTCTTC. Translated: CASAAGASLNEQFF.

This clonotype has at least ten counts. The J gene is TRBJ1-1, the V gene TRBV20-1; D is ambiguous. The CDR3 extends over 14 amino acids. Trimming took 1 base from V and 1 from J, leaving 10 bases between them. CDR1 and CDR2 from the germline V gene are DFQATT and SNEGSKA (reference sequence). The CDR3 protein is CSARGALKNTEAFF. The CDR3 DNA follows: TGCAGTGCTAGAGGGGCGTTGAAGAACACTGAAGCTTTCTTT.

Only a few counts were recorded for this clonotype. V is TRBV11-3 and J is TRBJ2-3; TRBD2 might be the D (6 bases). This CDR3 has 14 residues. The germline V gene has CDR1 SGHNT and CDR2 YENEEA. Trimming took 2 bases from V and 4 from J, leaving 10 bases between them. The CDR3 nucleotides are TGTGCCAGCAGCTTATTTGGAGGGCCAGATACGCAGTATTTT. Protein: CASSLFGGPDTQYF.